This TCR beta chain was recovered during a study of blood T cells in healthy people across ages. Whole-study context: Template-switching capture recovered about one barcoded beta molecule per two T cells. Study-level findings and limits: PBMCs that were unsorted prevented a conclusive naive versus antigen-experienced comparison.

Concerning this clonotype itself: Its target is unknown.

Germline values: CDR1 SQVTM, CDR2 ANQGSEA. This CDR3 has 17 residues. V lost 1 base, J lost 6 bases, and 14 bases stayed unmatched. It was with a sample-barcoded 5' primer and a J-beta primer mix that a second PCR of about 7 to 12 cycles was run. MiXCR was run by TCRdb on the 5' RACE reads, yielding one entry per CDR3 protein. The sample consists of hundreds of thousands of distinct CDR3 sequences, about 59% of them appearing once. Every donor provided roughly 10 milliliters of peripheral blood. PBMCs numbering at least 6 million were isolated per sample. This chain uses TRBV29-1 with TRBJ1-2, with 10 bases aligning to TRBD1. The clonotype was recovered from a man between 25 and 39 years old in good health. The sequenced sample was blood. DNA for the CDR3: TGCAGCGTTGAAGGGGGACAGGGGCCGCAGTACGGCGATGGCTACACCTTC. Protein product: CSVEGGQGPQYGDGYTF.